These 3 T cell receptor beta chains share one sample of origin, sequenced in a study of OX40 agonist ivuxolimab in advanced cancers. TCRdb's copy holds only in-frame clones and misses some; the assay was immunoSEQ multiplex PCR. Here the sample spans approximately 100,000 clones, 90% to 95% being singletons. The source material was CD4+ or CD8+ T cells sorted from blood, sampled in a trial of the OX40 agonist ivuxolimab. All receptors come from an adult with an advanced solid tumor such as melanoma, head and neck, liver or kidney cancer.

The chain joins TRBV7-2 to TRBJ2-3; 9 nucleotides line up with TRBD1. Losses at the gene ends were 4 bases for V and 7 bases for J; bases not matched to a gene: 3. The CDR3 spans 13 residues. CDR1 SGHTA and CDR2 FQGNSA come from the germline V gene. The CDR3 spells CASSSQGAYTQYF. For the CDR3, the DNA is TGTGCCAGCAGCTCACAGGGGGCATATACGCAGTATTTT.

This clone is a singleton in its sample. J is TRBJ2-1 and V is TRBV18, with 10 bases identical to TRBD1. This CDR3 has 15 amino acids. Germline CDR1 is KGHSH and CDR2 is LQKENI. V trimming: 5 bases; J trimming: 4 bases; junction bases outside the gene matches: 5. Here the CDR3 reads CASSSGQGGYNEQFF. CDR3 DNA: TGTGCCAGCTCATCAGGACAGGGGGGATACAATGAGCAGTTCTTC. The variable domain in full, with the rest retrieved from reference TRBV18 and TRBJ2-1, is NAGVMQNPRHLVRRRGQEARLRCSPMKGHSHVYWYRQLPEEGLKFMVYLQKENIIDESGMPKERFSAEFPKEGPSILRIQQVVRGDSAAYFCASSSGQGGYNEQFFGPGTRLTVL.

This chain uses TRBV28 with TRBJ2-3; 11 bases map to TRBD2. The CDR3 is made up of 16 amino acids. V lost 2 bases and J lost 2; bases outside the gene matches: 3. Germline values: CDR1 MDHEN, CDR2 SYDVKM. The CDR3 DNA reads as TGTGCCAGCAGTTTACCGGGACTAGCGGTCACAGATACGCAGTATTTT. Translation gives CASSLPGLAVTDTQYF.